This is a list of T cell receptor beta chains from one sample in a study of blood T cell repertoires in COVID-19. Profiling relied on immunoSEQ multiplex PCR, and the TCRdb table lists in-frame clones only, not all of them. The table records around 86,000 clones, around four fifths of them present only once. Sequenced input: peripheral blood. The receptors here all came from a human donor in a cohort sampled during active COVID-19. The CDR3 runs from the conserved cysteine through the conserved F or W. D genes are given only for firm matches. Size is stated for part of the rows, as once, few or many counts, or as a class when the clone is expanded.

j_call clone_size d_call v_call cdr3_aa cdr3_nt
TRBJ1-5 . . TRBV10-2 CASSEPGDANQPQHF TGCGCCAGCAGTGAACCGGGGGATGCAAATCAGCCCCAGCATTTT
TRBJ1-3 . . TRBV27 CASSLVSSGNTIYF TGTGCCAGCAGTTTGGTTAGCTCTGGAAACACCATATATTTT
TRBJ2-3 . . TRBV7-2 CASSLQVTDTQYF TGTGCCAGCAGCTTACAGGTTACAGATACGCAGTATTTT
TRBJ1-4 . TRBD1 TRBV5-4 CASSTQGTEKLFF TGTGCCAGCAGCACACAGGGGACTGAAAAACTGTTTTTT
TRBJ2-3 once TRBD2 TRBV10-3 CATHTGTSGPWGDTQYF TGTGCCACCCACACCGGGACTAGCGGCCCCTGGGGGGATACGCAGTATTTT
TRBJ1-5 few . TRBV9 CASSVGQGLKPQHF TGTGCCAGCAGCGTCGGGCAGGGTCTGAAGCCCCAGCATTTT
TRBJ2-5 . . TRBV2 CASSESALGEETQYF TGTGCCAGCAGTGAAAGCGCGTTAGGGGAAGAGACCCAGTACTTC
TRBJ2-3 . TRBD2 TRBV2 CASSRVAGAPDTQYF TGTGCCAGCAGCCGGGTAGCGGGAGCTCCAGATACGCAGTATTTT
TRBJ2-7 . . TRBV3-1/TRBV3-2 CASSQQGSEQYF TGTGCCAGCAGCCAACAGGGATCCGAGCAGTACTTC
TRBJ2-5 . TRBD2 TRBV9 CASSVGRIAGSQETQYF TGTGCCAGCAGCGTAGGGAGAATAGCGGGGAGTCAAGAGACCCAGTACTTC
TRBJ2-1 . . TRBV5-5 CASSLALGGSYNEQFF TGTGCCAGCAGCTTGGCCTTGGGGGGCTCCTACAATGAGCAGTTCTTC
TRBJ1-1 . TRBD1 TRBV6-6 CASSYLDRGSTEAFF TGTGCCAGCAGTTACTTAGACAGGGGGAGCACTGAAGCTTTCTTT
TRBJ2-1 . . TRBV5-4 CASSLYSSYNEQFF TGTGCCAGCAGCTTATACAGCTCCTACAATGAGCAGTTCTTC
TRBJ1-4 . . TRBV12-3/TRBV12-4 CASTPPDREKLFF TGTGCCAGCACCCCTCCCGACAGAGAAAAACTGTTTTTT
TRBJ2-5 . TRBD1 TRBV5-1 CASRSGQGHETQYF TGCGCCAGCCGGTCGGGACAGGGGCACGAGACCCAGTACTTC
TRBJ1-1 . . TRBV5-1 CASTFTIAGNTEAFF TGCGCCAGTACCTTTACTATTGCGGGGAACACTGAAGCTTTCTTT
TRBJ1-5 . . TRBV6-6 CASSSLRPAASEPQHF TGTGCCAGCAGTTCCCTACGTCCGGCGGCTAGCGAGCCCCAGCATTTT
TRBJ1-5 . TRBD1 TRBV28 CASSPPDRGNQPQHF TGTGCCAGCAGTCCACCCGACAGGGGGAATCAGCCCCAGCATTTT
TRBJ2-2 . . TRBV5-1 CASSSGQTNTGELFF TGCGCCAGCAGCTCGGGACAAACGAACACCGGGGAGCTGTTTTTT
TRBJ2-3 . TRBD2 TRBV7-9 CASSFKKAGGLSTDTQYF TGTGCCAGCAGCTTTAAAAAAGCGGGGGGGCTTAGTACAGATACGCAGTATTTT
TRBJ1-1 . . TRBV7-2 CASSLGTQGNTEAFF TGTGCCAGCAGCCTAGGAACACAGGGGAACACTGAAGCTTTCTTT
TRBJ2-1 once . TRBV6-6 CASRDTGRGEQFF TGTGCCAGCAGGGACACAGGGAGGGGTGAGCAGTTCTTC
TRBJ1-2 . . TRBV6-5 CASRYRGLGYGYTF TGTGCCAGCCGTTATCGGGGACTCGGCTATGGCTACACCTTC
TRBJ2-1 . . TRBV5-1 CASSGGALGYNEQFF TGCGCCAGCAGCGGGGGGGCACTGGGGTACAATGAGCAGTTCTTC
TRBJ2-7 . TRBD2 TRBV18 CASSPGTRPGSYEQYF TGTGCCAGCTCTCCCGGGACTAGGCCTGGATCCTACGAGCAGTACTTC
TRBJ2-4 . . TRBV11-2 CASSLGTDDIQYF TGTGCCAGCAGCTTAGGGACTGACGACATTCAGTACTTC
TRBJ2-1 once . TRBV29-1 CSVELRVPYNEQFF TGCAGCGTTGAATTGAGGGTCCCCTACAATGAGCAGTTCTTC
TRBJ2-3 once TRBD2 TRBV29-1 CSADGGGTDTQYF TGCAGCGCCGACGGGGGGGGCACAGATACGCAGTATTTT
TRBJ2-7 once TRBD1 TRBV19 CASSIQTGSGEQYF TGTGCCAGTAGTATTCAGACAGGGTCTGGCGAGCAGTACTTC
TRBJ2-7 . . TRBV2 CASSGTPYEQYF TGTGCCAGCAGTGGGACTCCCTACGAGCAGTACTTC
TRBJ2-7 . . TRBV12-3/TRBV12-4 CASSSWAGHEQYF TGTGCCAGCAGTTCCTGGGCAGGGCACGAGCAGTACTTC
TRBJ2-5 once . TRBV5-5 CASSLTGNPVGETQYF TGTGCCAGCAGCTTGACCGGGAACCCTGTCGGGGAGACCCAGTACTTC
TRBJ2-7 . TRBD1 TRBV28 CASRKDRGAYEQYF TGTGCCAGCAGGAAGGACAGGGGTGCGTACGAGCAGTACTTC